The 5 T cell receptor beta chains below all came from one sample that was sequenced in a study of shared clonotypes between healthy human individuals. The repertoire was sequenced with immunoSEQ multiplex PCR; TCRdb's copy has only in-frame clones and lacks some. The sample includes approximately 350,000 clones, approximately 96% of them seen just once. Sequencing was done on a sample of memory CD8+ T cells sorted from blood. Subset indicated: CD45RO+ cells pooled with CCR7-negative TemRA cells. The source is a man aged 30 to 45 in good health.

The V and J genes are TRBV28 and TRBJ1-3; no clear D gene. Germline V lookup: CDR1 MDHEN, CDR2 SYDVKM. The CDR3 length is 12 residues. Trimming left V 2 bases short and J 5 bases short, with 4 bases between. The CDR3 protein is CASSLRRNTIYF. In nucleotides, the CDR3 is TGTGCCAGCAGTTTACGGAGAAACACCATATATTTT.

Remarks on this clone: Additional DNA sequences in this sample encode the identical CDR3. This sequence joins TRBV7-9 and TRBJ2-1, with D uncertain. V dropped 3 bases and J dropped 0 bases, with 3 bases sitting between them. The CDR3 contains 13 residues. From germline, CDR1 is SEHNR and CDR2 FQNEAQ (reference sequence). The CDR3 DNA reads as TGTGCCAGCAGCTTCGCCTCCTACAATGAGCAGTTCTTC. Its protein product is CASSFASYNEQFF.

The chain links TRBV10-3 to TRBJ2-4; 9 bases are shared with TRBD2. The CDR3 is made up of 14 amino acids. Per germline, CDR1 ENHRY and CDR2 SYGVKD. J was trimmed by 3 bases and V by 3 bases; bases with no gene match: 0. The CDR3 loop reads CAISELAGKNIQYF. In DNA form, the CDR3 reads TGTGCCATCAGTGAACTAGCGGGCAAAAACATTCAGTACTTC.

The chain joins TRBV6-1 to TRBJ2-3; 9 nucleotides match TRBD1. This CDR3 contains 14 residues. The germline V gene has CDR1 MNHNS and CDR2 SASEGT. V gave up 9 bases and J gave up 1 base; unmatched junction bases: 5. The CDR3, as DNA: TGTGCCAGTACTAGGGACAGGGGCACAGATACGCAGTATTTT. Translated, it gives CASTRDRGTDTQYF.

CDR3 region: CASSLRGHSNTGELFF. CDR3 coding DNA: TGTGCCAGCAGCTTAAGGGGGCATTCGAACACCGGGGAGCTGTTTTTT. The chain has TRBV7-3 and TRBJ2-2; tentative D call: TRBD1 (6 bases). The CDR3 consists of 16 residues. The germline V and J ends were trimmed by 1 base and 0 bases, with 9 bases remaining between them. CDR1 is SGHTA, CDR2 FQGTGA, per germline.